This T cell receptor (beta chain) was obtained from a study of T cell responses to AZD1222 COVID-19 vaccine. Turning to the study itself: Pooling of second doses given at about 4 or about 12 weeks was done. Findings of the study overall: A mostly white British donor set with more females was recruited, and clonal diversity was possibly underestimated. The study found vaccine-associated CD4 TCRs spanning spike, dominant at 160-218 and 743-854.

Some clones are missing from TCRdb's copy, which holds only in-frame ones; the method was immunoSEQ multiplex PCR. The table records 75,000 to 85,000 clones, about 88% of them present only once. Details on this clone: Antigen unknown.

The CDR3 is 12 residues long. The V gene lost 6 bases and the J gene lost 6 bases, with 11 bases spanning the gap. Germline V gene data show CDR1 as MNHEY and CDR2 as SVGAGI. The TCR originated in an adult in good health. This material consisted of peripheral blood, taken on day 0 of AZD1222 vaccination. The gene calls are TRBV6-5 and TRBJ1-2; D may be TRBD1 (5 bases). The CDR3 loop is CASSDSNNGYTF. The CDR3, as DNA: TGTGCCAGCAGCGACAGTAATAATGGCTACACCTTC.